The TCR beta chain under discussion was sequenced for a study of blood T cell repertoires in COVID-19. On the study more broadly: Acute and convalescent COVID-19 samples came from the United States, Italy and Spain. Sources were T cells, B-cell-depleted T cells, or PBMCs; the material itself was cDNA or gDNA.

This clone was observed once. Authors' analysis steps: Estimates of nucleated cell counts were drawn from the amplification of reference gene primers. TCRdb's table, derived via immunoSEQ multiplex PCR, lists solely in-frame clones and lacks some. V and J calls and clone size follow that table, whereas D and trimming were derived from the DNA. The data contain about 140,000 clones, roughly 82% of them singletons. This sequence originates from a man aged 55 to 70 with active or convalescent COVID-19. Material: peripheral blood.

The CDR3 is CASSYTIPKNTEAFF. The CDR3 nucleotides read TGTGCCAGCAGTTACACAATCCCGAAGAACACTGAAGCTTTCTTT. This chain connects TRBV6-5 to TRBJ1-1; D unresolved. CDR3 length: 15 amino acids. CDR1 is MNHEY, CDR2 SVGAGI, per germline. With 2 bases removed from V and 1 base from J, the gap between germline ends came to 11 bases.